This record looks at one T cell receptor (beta chain) sequence and its context. What it binds is unknown. The sample is drawn from a study of OX40 agonist ivuxolimab in advanced cancers. At the level of the study: Hepatocellular carcinoma, melanoma, renal cell or head and neck cancer occurred in dose-escalation patients. Overall study results and limits: The study did not work out the antigen specificity of the expanded peripheral T cells.

The cohort excluded patients with autoimmune disease history or systemic immunosuppression. The CDR3 spans 15 residues. CDR1 and CDR2 (germline): MNHNS, SASEGT. The J segment lost 0 bases and the V segment lost 6 bases, leaving 4 bases of the junction unmatched. Repertoires were generated with immunoSEQ multiplex PCR, while TCRdb's copy carries only in-frame clones and drops some. The data contain about 16,000 clones, around 88% of them seen just once; the ten biggest clones take up just under 4%. This receptor was taken from an adult with an advanced solid tumor such as melanoma, head and neck, liver or kidney cancer. This chain joins TRBV6-1 and TRBJ1-4, with 7 bases aligning to TRBD1. Sequencing was performed on CD4+ or CD8+ T cells sorted from blood, taken in a trial of the OX40 agonist ivuxolimab. The CDR3 spells CASRGQPATNEKLFF. In nucleotides, the CDR3 is TGTGCCAGCAGGGGACAGCCTGCAACTAATGAAAAACTGTTTTTT.